The rows below give T cell receptor beta chains drawn from one sample of a study of STAT5B mutations in CD4+ large granular lymphocyte leukemia. The protocol was immunoSEQ multiplex PCR, while the TCRdb copy is restricted to in-frame clones and leaves out a portion. The data contain fewer than 35,000 clones, roughly 70% of them seen just once; the ten biggest clones take up approximately 1%. Sequencing was performed on CD4+ T cells from blood buffy coats. These receptors came from a human donor in good health. The CDR3 runs from the conserved cysteine through the conserved F or W. Each record gives: D gene, clone size, V gene, J gene, CDR3 DNA, CDR3 protein. D genes are given only for firm matches. Clone size is given for some rows only: seen once, a few or many times, or a class if the clone is expanded.

d_call: TRBD2; clone_size: .; v_call: TRBV2; j_call: TRBJ2-7; cdr3_nt: TGTGCCAGCAGTGGGCTAGCGGGAGCTTACGAGCAGTACTTC; cdr3_aa: CASSGLAGAYEQYF
d_call: .; clone_size: .; v_call: TRBV7-2; j_call: TRBJ2-5; cdr3_nt: TGTGCCAGCAGCTTAGCGACCGAGACCCAGTACTTC; cdr3_aa: CASSLATETQYF
d_call: .; clone_size: .; v_call: TRBV6-1; j_call: TRBJ2-7; cdr3_nt: TGTGCCAGCAGCTTAAGCCGGGACACCTACGAGCAGTACTTC; cdr3_aa: CASSLSRDTYEQYF
d_call: .; clone_size: .; v_call: TRBV30; j_call: TRBJ1-4; cdr3_nt: TGTGCCTATCAAGGAGGGCCCGCAACTAATGAAAAACTGTTTTTT; cdr3_aa: CAYQGGPATNEKLFF
d_call: .; clone_size: .; v_call: TRBV6-5; j_call: TRBJ2-2; cdr3_nt: TGTGCCAGCAGTTTACAGATTGTCGGGAACACCGGGGAGCTGTTTTTT; cdr3_aa: CASSLQIVGNTGELFF
d_call: .; clone_size: .; v_call: TRBV6-6; j_call: TRBJ2-1; cdr3_nt: TGTGCCAGCAGAGGTGTGGACCGATATGAGCAGTTCTTC; cdr3_aa: CASRGVDRYEQFF
d_call: TRBD1; clone_size: .; v_call: TRBV4-1; j_call: TRBJ2-7; cdr3_nt: TGCGCCAGCAGCCGCACCCCACAGGGGGAGCAGTACTTC; cdr3_aa: CASSRTPQGEQYF
d_call: TRBD1; clone_size: .; v_call: TRBV6-5; j_call: TRBJ1-2; cdr3_nt: TGTGCCAGCAGTCCGGACAGGGGGCGGGATGGCTACACCTTC; cdr3_aa: CASSPDRGRDGYTF
d_call: TRBD1; clone_size: .; v_call: TRBV2; j_call: TRBJ1-1; cdr3_nt: TGTGCCAGGGCGACAGGGCCCACTGAAGCTTTCTTT; cdr3_aa: CARATGPTEAFF
d_call: .; clone_size: .; v_call: TRBV7-2; j_call: TRBJ2-3; cdr3_nt: TGTGCCAGCAGCTTTAGACTAGTCACAGATACGCAGTATTTT; cdr3_aa: CASSFRLVTDTQYF
d_call: TRBD1; clone_size: once; v_call: TRBV5-1; j_call: TRBJ1-4; cdr3_nt: TGCGCCAGCAGCTTGGGGAGGACAGGGAATAATGAAAAACTGTTTTTT; cdr3_aa: CASSLGRTGNNEKLFF
d_call: .; clone_size: .; v_call: TRBV28; j_call: TRBJ1-1; cdr3_nt: TGTGCCAGCAGGAACCCGGTCGCAACGTCAGCTTTCTTT; cdr3_aa: CASRNPVATSAFF
d_call: .; clone_size: .; v_call: TRBV18; j_call: TRBJ1-1; cdr3_nt: TGTGCCAGCTCCCCTACGGTTCTAACCCCTGAAGCTTTCTTT; cdr3_aa: CASSPTVLTPEAFF
d_call: .; clone_size: .; v_call: TRBV30; j_call: TRBJ2-7; cdr3_nt: TGTGCCTGGACCCGGACAAGGAGCTCCTACGAGCAGTACTTC; cdr3_aa: CAWTRTRSSYEQYF
d_call: .; clone_size: .; v_call: TRBV28; j_call: TRBJ1-2; cdr3_nt: TGTGCCAGCAACTCGCTTTATGGCTACACCTTC; cdr3_aa: CASNSLYGYTF
d_call: TRBD1; clone_size: few; v_call: TRBV6-5; j_call: TRBJ2-7; cdr3_nt: TGTGCCAGCAGTTACCTTGTCGGACAGGGCGAGCAGTACTTC; cdr3_aa: CASSYLVGQGEQYF
d_call: TRBD1; clone_size: .; v_call: TRBV28; j_call: TRBJ1-2; cdr3_nt: TGTGCCAGTCGACAGGGATACTATGGCTACACCTTC; cdr3_aa: CASRQGYYGYTF
d_call: TRBD2; clone_size: .; v_call: TRBV7-2; j_call: TRBJ2-3; cdr3_nt: TGTGCCAGCAGCACCGGGACTATCGACACAGATACGCAGTATTTT; cdr3_aa: CASSTGTIDTDTQYF
d_call: TRBD2; clone_size: .; v_call: TRBV5-6; j_call: TRBJ2-5; cdr3_nt: TGTGCCAGCAGCCTCCAGAGACTAGCGGGGGAGACCCAGTACTTC; cdr3_aa: CASSLQRLAGETQYF
d_call: .; clone_size: few; v_call: TRBV5-4; j_call: TRBJ2-5; cdr3_nt: TGTGCCAGCAGCGGAGGAATCTCGGGAAAGCAAGAGACCCAGTACTTC; cdr3_aa: CASSGGISGKQETQYF
d_call: .; clone_size: few; v_call: TRBV10-1; j_call: TRBJ1-5; cdr3_nt: TGCGCCACCTCACCCGGGACTACTCAGCCCCAGCATTTT; cdr3_aa: CATSPGTTQPQHF
d_call: .; clone_size: few; v_call: TRBV11-1; j_call: TRBJ1-5; cdr3_nt: TGTGCCAGCAGCTTATCTGGTGCCCACACAGCGGGGAATCAGCCCCAGCATTTT; cdr3_aa: CASSLSGAHTAGNQPQHF
d_call: TRBD2; clone_size: .; v_call: TRBV11-3; j_call: TRBJ2-3; cdr3_nt: TGTGCCAGCAGCCCCTTTAGCGGGAGCACAGATACGCAGTATTTT; cdr3_aa: CASSPFSGSTDTQYF
d_call: TRBD2; clone_size: .; v_call: TRBV11-2; j_call: TRBJ2-5; cdr3_nt: TGTGCCAGCAGCGATCGGACTAGCGGGGGGAAAGAGACCCAGTACTTC; cdr3_aa: CASSDRTSGGKETQYF
d_call: TRBD1; clone_size: .; v_call: TRBV5-6; j_call: TRBJ2-2; cdr3_nt: TGTGCCAGCAGCTCCGTCCCGGGACAGGGTAATGGGGCCGGGGAGCTGTTTTTT; cdr3_aa: CASSSVPGQGNGAGELFF
d_call: .; clone_size: .; v_call: TRBV11-2; j_call: TRBJ1-5; cdr3_nt: TGTGCCAGCAGCTTAGGTGCTAATCAGCCCCAGCATTTT; cdr3_aa: CASSLGANQPQHF
d_call: .; clone_size: .; v_call: TRBV7-2; j_call: TRBJ2-1; cdr3_nt: TGTGCCAGCAGCCATAGTCAGGGGCTTGAGCAGTTCTTC; cdr3_aa: CASSHSQGLEQFF
d_call: .; clone_size: few; v_call: TRBV5-1; j_call: TRBJ1-4; cdr3_nt: TGCGCCAGCAGCTTGGGGCAGGGAGAGGAAAAACTGTTTTTT; cdr3_aa: CASSLGQGEEKLFF
d_call: TRBD2; clone_size: .; v_call: TRBV30; j_call: TRBJ2-7; cdr3_nt: TGTGCCACCGGACTAGCGGGTGGGCGAGCGTACTTC; cdr3_aa: CATGLAGGRAYF
d_call: .; clone_size: .; v_call: TRBV7-5; j_call: TRBJ1-4; cdr3_nt: TGTGCCAGAAGAAGTACGCCCGTGGGCCTTAATGAAAAACTGTTTTTT; cdr3_aa: CARRSTPVGLNEKLFF
d_call: .; clone_size: .; v_call: TRBV28; j_call: TRBJ1-2; cdr3_nt: TGTGCCAGCAGTTTACTGCCAGGCTGGCACAGTGGCTACACCTTC; cdr3_aa: CASSLLPGWHSGYTF
d_call: .; clone_size: few; v_call: TRBV5-6; j_call: TRBJ1-1; cdr3_nt: TGTGCCAGCAGCCTAACAGTGAACACTGAAGCTTTCTTT; cdr3_aa: CASSLTVNTEAFF
d_call: TRBD1; clone_size: .; v_call: TRBV7-9; j_call: TRBJ1-4; cdr3_nt: TGTGCCAGCCGAAATACAGGGGCTAATGAAAAACTGTTTTTT; cdr3_aa: CASRNTGANEKLFF
d_call: TRBD1; clone_size: .; v_call: TRBV11-1; j_call: TRBJ1-2; cdr3_nt: TGTGCCAGCAGCTCCCGGACAGGACCTTATGGCTACACCTTC; cdr3_aa: CASSSRTGPYGYTF
d_call: .; clone_size: .; v_call: TRBV4-2; j_call: TRBJ2-1; cdr3_nt: TGTGCCAGCAGCCACCCCGGGGCATACAATGAGCAGTTCTTC; cdr3_aa: CASSHPGAYNEQFF
d_call: .; clone_size: .; v_call: TRBV2; j_call: TRBJ1-5; cdr3_nt: TGTGCCAGCAGTGAAGCCCGGGGGGCAGGTCAGCCCCAGCATTTT; cdr3_aa: CASSEARGAGQPQHF
d_call: TRBD2; clone_size: .; v_call: TRBV6-6; j_call: TRBJ2-1; cdr3_nt: TGTGCCAGCAGCCTGGCCGGGACTAGGGACACCAATGAGCAGTTCTTC; cdr3_aa: CASSLAGTRDTNEQFF
d_call: .; clone_size: .; v_call: TRBV19; j_call: TRBJ1-2; cdr3_nt: TGTGCCAGTAGTACAAGGACGGAGTACTATGGCTACACCTTC; cdr3_aa: CASSTRTEYYGYTF
d_call: .; clone_size: few; v_call: TRBV6-5; j_call: TRBJ2-7; cdr3_nt: TGTGCCAGCAGTTATATGGGTGGGCAGTACTTC; cdr3_aa: CASSYMGGQYF
d_call: TRBD1; clone_size: .; v_call: TRBV7-9; j_call: TRBJ1-1; cdr3_nt: TGTGCCAGCAGCTTAAGACAGGGGGACACTGAAGCTTTCTTT; cdr3_aa: CASSLRQGDTEAFF
d_call: .; clone_size: few; v_call: TRBV20-1; j_call: TRBJ2-1; cdr3_nt: TGCAGTGCCACCACCTACAATGAGCAGTTCTTC; cdr3_aa: CSATTYNEQFF